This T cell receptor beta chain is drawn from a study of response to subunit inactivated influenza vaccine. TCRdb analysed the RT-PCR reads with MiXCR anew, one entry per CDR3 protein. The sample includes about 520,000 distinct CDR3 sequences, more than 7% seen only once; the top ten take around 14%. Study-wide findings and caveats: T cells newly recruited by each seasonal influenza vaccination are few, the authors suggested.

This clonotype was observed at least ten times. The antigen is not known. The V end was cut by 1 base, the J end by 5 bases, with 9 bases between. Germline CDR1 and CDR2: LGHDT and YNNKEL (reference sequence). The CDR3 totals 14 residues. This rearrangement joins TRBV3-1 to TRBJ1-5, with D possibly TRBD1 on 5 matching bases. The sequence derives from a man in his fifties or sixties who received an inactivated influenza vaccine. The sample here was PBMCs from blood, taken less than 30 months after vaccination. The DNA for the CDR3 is TGTGCCAGCAGCCAAGCAGGGCGGGATCAGCCCCAGCATTTT. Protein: CASSQAGRDQPQHF.